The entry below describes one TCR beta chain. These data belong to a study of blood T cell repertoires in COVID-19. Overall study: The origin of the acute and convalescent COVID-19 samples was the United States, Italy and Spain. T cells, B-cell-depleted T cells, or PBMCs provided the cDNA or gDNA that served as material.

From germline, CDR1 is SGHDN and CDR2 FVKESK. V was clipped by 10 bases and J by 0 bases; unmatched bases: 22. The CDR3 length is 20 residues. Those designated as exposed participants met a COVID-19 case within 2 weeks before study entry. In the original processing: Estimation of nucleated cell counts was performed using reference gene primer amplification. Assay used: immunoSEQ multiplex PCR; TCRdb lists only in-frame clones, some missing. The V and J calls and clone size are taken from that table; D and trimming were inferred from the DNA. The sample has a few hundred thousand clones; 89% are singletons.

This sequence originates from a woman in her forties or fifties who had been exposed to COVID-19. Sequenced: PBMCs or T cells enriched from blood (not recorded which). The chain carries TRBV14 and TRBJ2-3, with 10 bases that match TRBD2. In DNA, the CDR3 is TGTGCCATCACACCACTCATAAAGACTAGCGGGTACTCTAGCACAGATACGCAGTATTTT. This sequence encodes CAITPLIKTSGYSSTDTQYF.